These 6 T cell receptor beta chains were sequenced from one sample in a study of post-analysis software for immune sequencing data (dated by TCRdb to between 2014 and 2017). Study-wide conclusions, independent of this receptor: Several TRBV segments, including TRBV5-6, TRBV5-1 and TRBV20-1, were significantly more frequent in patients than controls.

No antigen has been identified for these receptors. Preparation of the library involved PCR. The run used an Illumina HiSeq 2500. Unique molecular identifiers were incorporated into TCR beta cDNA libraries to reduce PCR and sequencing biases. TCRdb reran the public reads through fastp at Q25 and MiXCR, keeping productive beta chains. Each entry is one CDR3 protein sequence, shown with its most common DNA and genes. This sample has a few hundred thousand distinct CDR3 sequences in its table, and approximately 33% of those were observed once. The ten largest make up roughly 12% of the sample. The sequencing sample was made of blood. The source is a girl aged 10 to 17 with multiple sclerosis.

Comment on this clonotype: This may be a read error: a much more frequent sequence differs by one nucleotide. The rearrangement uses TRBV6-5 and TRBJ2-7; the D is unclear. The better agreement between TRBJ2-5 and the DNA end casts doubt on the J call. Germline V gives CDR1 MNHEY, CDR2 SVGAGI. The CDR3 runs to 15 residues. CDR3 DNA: TGTGCCAGCAGTTACGACGGCAGGTTTGGGGAGACCCAGTACTTC. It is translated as CASSYDGRFGETQYF.

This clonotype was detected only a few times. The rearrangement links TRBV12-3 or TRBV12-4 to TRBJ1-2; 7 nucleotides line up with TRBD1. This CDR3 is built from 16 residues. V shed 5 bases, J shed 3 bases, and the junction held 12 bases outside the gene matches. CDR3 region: CASSRQTGYEDYGYTF. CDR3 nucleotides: TGTGCCAGCAGTCGACAGACAGGGTATGAGGACTATGGCTACACCTTC.

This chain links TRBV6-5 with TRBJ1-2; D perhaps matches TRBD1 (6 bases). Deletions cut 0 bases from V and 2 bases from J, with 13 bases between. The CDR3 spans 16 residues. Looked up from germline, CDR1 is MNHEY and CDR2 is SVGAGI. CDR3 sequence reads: CASSYSAGAGNYGYTF. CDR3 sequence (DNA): TGTGCCAGCAGTTACTCGGCAGGGGCTGGGAACTATGGCTACACCTTC.

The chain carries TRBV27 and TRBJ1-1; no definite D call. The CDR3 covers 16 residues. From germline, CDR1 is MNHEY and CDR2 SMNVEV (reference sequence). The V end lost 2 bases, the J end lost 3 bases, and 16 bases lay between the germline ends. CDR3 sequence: CASSLVGSHWDTEAFF. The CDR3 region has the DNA TGTGCCAGCAGTTTAGTCGGGTCCCACTGGGACACTGAAGCTTTCTTT.

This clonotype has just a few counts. The DNA of the CDR3 is TGTGCCAGCAGCTTAATACAGGGGGCCCTAGAAAAACTGTTTTTT. Translating it yields CASSLIQGALEKLFF. This chain connects TRBV28 to TRBJ1-4, with 9 positions matching TRBD1. CDR1 is MDHEN and CDR2 is SYDVKM in the germline V gene. This CDR3 comprises 15 residues. With V trimmed by 6 bases and J by 8 bases, 10 bases remained unmatched.

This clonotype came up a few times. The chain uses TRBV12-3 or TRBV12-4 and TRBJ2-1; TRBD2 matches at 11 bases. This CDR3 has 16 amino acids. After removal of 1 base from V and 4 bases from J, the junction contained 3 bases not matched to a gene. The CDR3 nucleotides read TGTGCCAGCAGTTTAGAGGCTAGCGGGGGGTACAATGAGCAGTTCTTC. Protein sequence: CASSLEASGGYNEQFF.